These 14 T cell receptor beta chains originate from one sample sequenced in a study of T cell repertoires in cytomegalovirus infection. TCRdb analysed the reads with MiXCR anew, one entry per CDR3 protein. The sample has approximately 170,000 distinct CDR3 sequences, 15% to 20% seen once. Sequencing input: CD8+ T cells from PBMCs. The receptors shown here come from a human donor in good health (CMV status not recorded). Some clones in this sample may be carry-over from other donors' samples.

This clonotype has a handful of counts. The chain links TRBV7-9 to TRBJ2-1, with D possibly TRBD1 on 6 matching bases. Trimming left V 5 bases short and J 4 bases short, with 18 bases between. This CDR3 has 16 residues. Germline V CDR1 and CDR2: SEHNR, FQNEAQ (reference sequence). The CDR3 sequence: CASSPPPGEKYNEQFF. In DNA, the CDR3 is TGTGCCAGCAGCCCCCCTCCAGGGGAAAAGTACAATGAGCAGTTCTTC.

This clonotype has a count of ten or more. The chain carries TRBV15 and TRBJ1-4; D uncertain. This CDR3 contains 16 residues. The V end lost 5 bases, the J end lost 7 bases, and 20 bases lay between the germline ends. Germline V CDR1 and CDR2: LNHNV, YYDKDF (reference sequence). DNA for the CDR3: TGTGCCACCAGCGGTAACCGTCGTGGAAGAGGTGAAAAACTGTTTTTT. It encodes CATSGNRRGRGEKLFF.

This clonotype was counted only a few times. The rearrangement uses TRBV7-2 and TRBJ2-5, with D possibly TRBD1 on 5 matching bases. CDR1 and CDR2 (germline): SGHTA, FQGNSA. Trimming left V 3 bases short and J 0 bases short, with 11 bases between. The CDR3 runs 15 residues. The CDR3 DNA is TGTGCCAGCAGCTTGGGTGACAGTTACCAAGAGACCCAGTACTTC. Its translation: CASSLGDSYQETQYF. Full variable domain (outside the CDR3, taken from reference TRBV7-2 and TRBJ2-5): GAGVSQSPSNKVTEKGKDVELRCDPISGHTALYWYRQSLGQGLEFLIYFQGNSAPDKSGLPSDRFSAERTGGSVSTLTIQRTQQEDSAVYLCASSLGDSYQETQYFGPGTRLLVL.

The rearrangement uses TRBV19 and TRBJ2-1, with D possibly TRBD1 on 5 matching bases. The CDR3 has 14 amino acids. Trimming removed 3 bases from V and 9 bases from J, with 15 bases in between. Germline CDR1 reads LNHDA; CDR2 reads SQIVND (reference sequence). The CDR3 nucleotides are TGTGCCAGTAGTATTGGGTTAGGGGCCGGTGAGCAGTTCTTC. It encodes CASSIGLGAGEQFF.

This sequence joins TRBV11-2 and TRBJ2-5, with 10 bases fitting TRBD2. With 2 bases clipped from V and 5 bases from J, the junction kept 2 bases outside the gene matches. The germline V gene has CDR1 SGHAT and CDR2 FQNNGV. The CDR3 runs 14 residues. CDR3 region: CASSLSGGVETQYF. The CDR3 DNA reads TGTGCCAGCAGCTTAAGCGGGGGGGTGGAGACCCAGTACTTC.

V is TRBV6-2 or TRBV6-3 and J is TRBJ2-7; D unclear. V lost 0 bases to trimming and J lost 6 bases, with 9 bases between them. This CDR3 contains 13 residues. Germline lookup yields CDR1 MNHEY and CDR2 SVGEGT. The chain's CDR3 is CASSYSTVGEQYF. The CDR3, as DNA: TGTGCCAGCAGTTACTCGACGGTGGGCGAGCAGTACTTC.

This chain links TRBV25-1 with TRBJ1-1; D possibly corresponds to TRBD1 (5 bases). V gave up 3 bases and J gave up 0 bases, with 5 bases separating them. The CDR3 extends over 13 amino acids. Germline CDR1 reads MGHDK; CDR2 reads SYGVNS. CDR3 DNA sequence: TGTGCCAGCAGTGACAGGGTGAACACTGAAGCTTTCTTT. Translation: CASSDRVNTEAFF.

This clonotype was detected only a few times. The chain recombines TRBV6-2 or TRBV6-3 with TRBJ1-1; D is unresolved. Trimming left V 3 bases short and J 10 bases short, with 18 bases between. The germline V gene has CDR1 MNHEY and CDR2 SVGEGT. This CDR3 spans 14 amino acids. CDR3 sequence: CASSYTGGAGRAFF. CDR3 coding DNA: TGTGCCAGCAGTTATACTGGTGGCGCTGGTCGAGCTTTCTTT.

This clonotype occurred a few times. The chain couples TRBV7-9 to TRBJ2-7; TRBD1 matches 11 bases. The germline V gene has CDR1 SEHNR and CDR2 FQNEAQ (reference sequence). This CDR3 comprises 15 residues. The V segment lost 5 bases and the J segment 3 bases; nucleotides outside the gene matches: 6. As DNA, the CDR3 is TGTGCCAGCAGCACGGGACAGGGGGAACTCTACGAGCAGTACTTC. The encoded protein is CASSTGQGELYEQYF.

This sequence joins TRBV29-1 and TRBJ2-7; D gene uncertain. V was cut by 6 bases and J by 4 bases, with 13 bases left in between. Germline CDR1 SQVTM, CDR2 ANQGSEA. The CDR3 is made up of 12 amino acids. The CDR3 DNA is TGCAGCGTCGTTAATCGCCTTTACGAGCAGTACTTC. Amino acids: CSVVNRLYEQYF.

This clonotype occurred a few times. The chain links TRBV11-2 to TRBJ1-5; tentatively, D is TRBD1 (5 bases). This CDR3 has 16 residues. The V gene's germline CDR1 is SGHAT and CDR2 FQNNGV. V was shortened by 3 bases and J by 6 bases, with 18 bases between the two germline ends. The CDR3: CASSFALRGAGQPQHF. Here the CDR3 DNA reads TGTGCCAGCAGCTTTGCTCTGAGGGGCGCGGGTCAGCCCCAGCATTTT.

This chain joins TRBV6-2 or TRBV6-3 and TRBJ1-1; D is ambiguous. Trimming removed 2 bases from V and 8 bases from J, with 6 bases in between. In germline, CDR1 is MNHEY, CDR2 SVGEGT. CDR3 length: 11 amino acids. CDR3 nucleotide sequence: TGTGCCAGCAGTTACGGGCAGGAAGCTTTCTTT. Translating gives CASSYGQEAFF.

This clonotype was detected a few times. This sequence joins TRBV6-2 or TRBV6-3 and TRBJ2-5; D not resolved. The CDR3 loop spans 13 amino acids. Germline CDR1 MNHEY, CDR2 SVGEGT. Trimming removed 5 bases at V and 5 bases at J, with 12 bases between. The CDR3 region is CASSAWPGETQYF. CDR3 bases: TGTGCCAGCAGTGCCTGGCCAGGTGAGACCCAGTACTTC.

This clonotype was observed a few times. This sequence joins TRBV9 and TRBJ2-7; TRBD1 is a possible D gene (6 bases). Trimming removed 0 bases from V and 3 bases from J, with 13 bases in between. The germline V gene has CDR1 SGDLS and CDR2 YYNGEE. This CDR3 is built from 15 residues. CDR3 sequence (DNA): TGTGCCAGCAGCGTAGAAGGGACAAGCAGCTACGAGCAGTACTTC. The encoded protein is CASSVEGTSSYEQYF.